These 9 T cell receptor beta chains share one sample of origin, sequenced in a study of blood T cell repertoires in COVID-19. Some clones are missing from TCRdb's copy, which holds only in-frame ones; the method was immunoSEQ multiplex PCR. This table holds tens of thousands of clones, more than 80% found once. The sample comprised peripheral blood. All receptors derive from a human donor in a cohort sampled during active COVID-19.

The rearrangement joins TRBV3-1 (or the pseudogene TRBV3-2) to TRBJ1-3; D not resolved. This CDR3 spans 14 amino acids. Deletions cut 1 base from V and 0 bases from J, with 4 bases between. From germline, CDR1 is LGHDT and CDR2 YNNKEL (reference sequence). The CDR3 reads CASSQGVSGNTIYF. The CDR3 DNA reads TGTGCCAGCAGCCAAGGCGTCTCTGGAAACACCATATATTTT.

This clone was picked up one time. This chain links TRBV6-5 with TRBJ1-5; no clear D. Germline values: CDR1 MNHEY, CDR2 SVGAGI. V was pared by 7 bases and J by 1 base, with 11 bases between. This CDR3 contains 14 residues. The CDR3 sequence: CASTTRQSNQPQHF. The CDR3 nucleotides are TGTGCCAGCACCACGCGGCAGAGCAATCAGCCCCAGCATTTT.

The rearrangement links TRBV6-4 to TRBJ2-3; 7 nucleotides line up with TRBD1. The CDR3 is 14 amino acids. J lost 2 bases, V lost 3 bases, and 2 bases had no gene match. Germline V gene lookup returns CDR1 MRHNA and CDR2 SNTAGT. The CDR3 protein is CASSEGTATDTQYF. The CDR3 bases are TGTGCCAGCAGTGAAGGGACAGCCACAGATACGCAGTATTTT.

The J gene is TRBJ2-2, the V gene TRBV5-1, with 7 bases identical to TRBD1. Trimming at V came to 4 bases and at J to 0 bases, leaving 6 bases not matched to a gene. Looked up from germline, CDR1 is SGHRS and CDR2 is YFSETQ. This CDR3 comprises 16 residues. CDR3 DNA sequence: TGCGCCAGCAGCACCCGGGACAGTACGAACACCGGGGAGCTGTTTTTT. Translation gives CASSTRDSTNTGELFF.

J is TRBJ2-2 and V is TRBV6-5, with TRBD1 matching over 9 bases. CDR1 is MNHEY, CDR2 SVGAGI, per germline. CDR3 length equals 13 residues. V was clipped by 6 bases and J by 7 bases; unmatched bases: 3. The CDR3 sequence: CASRGQGGGELFF. CDR3 sequence (DNA): TGTGCCAGCAGGGGACAGGGCGGCGGGGAGCTGTTTTTT.

CDR3 protein: CASSQPGGRAFYGYTF. CDR3 nucleotides: TGCGCCAGCAGCCAACCAGGGGGTCGGGCGTTCTATGGCTACACCTTC. The chain uses TRBV4-1 and TRBJ1-2, with TRBD1 matching over 7 bases. The length of the CDR3 is 16 residues. Per germline, CDR1 MGHRA and CDR2 YSYEKL. The junction had 10 bases not matched to a gene; V was cut back by 2 bases and J by 4 bases.

The CDR3 nucleotides read TGTGCCACCAGTGCCCAAAAAGTCGCAGGGGCTGGGGGCGGGGAGCTGTTTTTT. It encodes CATSAQKVAGAGGGELFF. V and J are TRBV24-1 and TRBJ2-2, with D tentatively TRBD1 (6 bases). The CDR3 extends over 18 amino acids. From germline, CDR1 is KGHDR and CDR2 SFDVKD. The V end lost 5 bases, the J end lost 7 bases, and 25 bases lay between the germline ends.

A few counts support this clone. The chain couples TRBV5-5 to TRBJ1-3; the D gene is possibly TRBD1 (6 bases). Trimming left V 0 bases short and J 0 bases short, with 16 bases between. Germline CDR1 SGHKS, CDR2 YYEKEE (reference sequence). The CDR3 consists of 18 residues. CDR3 nucleotides: TGTGCCAGCAGCTTGGGAGGGACAAGGGGGTCCTCTGGAAACACCATATATTTT. Translating gives CASSLGGTRGSSGNTIYF.

This chain connects TRBV30 to TRBJ1-2, with TRBD1 as a possible D gene (6 bases). There are 14 residues in the CDR3. Germline CDR1 GTSNPN, CDR2 SVGIG (reference sequence). V was pared by 0 bases and J by 4 bases, with 12 bases between. This chain's CDR3 is CAWSVRGFFYGYTF. The CDR3 nucleotides read TGTGCCTGGAGTGTAAGGGGGTTTTTCTATGGCTACACCTTC.